These T cell receptor beta chains were read from a single sample in a study of OX40 agonist ivuxolimab in advanced cancers. Profiled with immunoSEQ multiplex PCR; TCRdb holds only in-frame clones, not every one. Of 90,000 to 120,000 clones in the sample, 90% were seen once. The sample was CD4+ or CD8+ T cells sorted from blood, taken in a trial of the OX40 agonist ivuxolimab. These receptors all stem from an adult with an advanced solid tumor such as melanoma, head and neck, liver or kidney cancer. Each CDR3 is given with its conserved first and last residue. D genes are given only for firm matches. Part of the rows lack a size; the others show once, few, many or a class for expanded clones.

clone size,V gene,D gene,J gene,CDR3 DNA,CDR3 protein
NA,TRBV6-6,NA,TRBJ1-4,TGTGCCAGCAGTTACCCCGAGGGAAATGAAAAACTGTTTTTT,CASSYPEGNEKLFF
NA,TRBV5-8,NA,TRBJ2-5,TGTGCCAGCAGCGAAATGGCGACAGGGAGGTCGCGAGAGACCCAGTACTTC,CASSEMATGRSRETQYF
NA,TRBV5-1,TRBD1,TRBJ2-7,TGCGCCAGCAGACTTGACAGGGATAAGCAGTACTTC,CASRLDRDKQYF
NA,TRBV9,NA,TRBJ2-1,TGTGCCAGCAGCCCCCCCGGGAGTCACAATGAGCAGTTCTTC,CASSPPGSHNEQFF
once,TRBV18,NA,TRBJ2-3,TGTGCCAGCTCACCACAACAAGGGTTCAGTGGCACAGATACGCAGTATTTT,CASSPQQGFSGTDTQYF
NA,TRBV5-4,NA,TRBJ2-1,TGTGCCAGCAGCTTGGCCCGCCTAGGGGCGTTCCATGAGCAGTTCTTC,CASSLARLGAFHEQFF
NA,TRBV11-2,NA,TRBJ1-1,TGTGCCAGCAGCTTAGGCGTGAACACTGAAGCTTTCTTT,CASSLGVNTEAFF
NA,TRBV18,TRBD2,TRBJ2-7,TGTGCCAGCTCATCCCCTAGCGGGAGAAGCTACGAGCAGTACTTC,CASSSPSGRSYEQYF
NA,TRBV5-8,NA,TRBJ2-1,TGTGCCAGCAGCCGCAAGGGAGGTGGAGGTTACAATGAGCAGTTCTTC,CASSRKGGGGYNEQFF
NA,TRBV7-2,NA,TRBJ2-2,TGTGCCAGCAGCTTGACTCGAACCGGGGAGCTGTTTTTT,CASSLTRTGELFF
NA,TRBV5-4,NA,TRBJ2-2,TGTGCCAGCAGCTTGGGGGCTAGCATCTCCACCGGGGAGCTGTTTTTT,CASSLGASISTGELFF
NA,TRBV4-3,NA,TRBJ1-3,TGCGCCAGCAGCCAAGAGGCTCACGGAGGCTCTGGAAACACCATATATTTT,CASSQEAHGGSGNTIYF
NA,TRBV7-3,NA,TRBJ2-3,TGTGCCAGCAGCTTAAACCAGCTAGGGAGCGGTACGCAGTATTTT,CASSLNQLGSGTQYF
NA,TRBV4-3,TRBD1,TRBJ2-3,TGCGCCAGCAGTCCCGACAGGGGGCTCGTAGGTACGCAGTATTTT,CASSPDRGLVGTQYF
NA,TRBV7-2,NA,TRBJ1-5,TGTGCCAGCAGCTTAGGCTCTCGGACCAGTCAGCCCCAGCATTTT,CASSLGSRTSQPQHF
NA,TRBV28,NA,TRBJ2-7,TGTGCCAGCAGTTTAGAACAAGGGGTCTACGAGCAGTACTTC,CASSLEQGVYEQYF
NA,TRBV2,NA,TRBJ1-4,TGTGCCACCCACCGGGACATTAATGAAAAACTGTTTTTT,CATHRDINEKLFF
NA,TRBV5-6,NA,TRBJ1-4,TGTGCCAGCAGCTCGCTGCAGCCTCCCCGTGAAAAACTGTTTTTT,CASSSLQPPREKLFF
once,TRBV6-6,NA,TRBJ2-3,TGTGCCACAACTCCTAGGACGGCCGGAACAGATACGCAGTATTTT,CATTPRTAGTDTQYF
NA,TRBV7-2,NA,TRBJ2-3,TGTGCCAGCAGCCCAGTAGTTTCTAGCACAGATACGCAGTATTTT,CASSPVVSSTDTQYF
NA,TRBV5-1,NA,TRBJ2-7,TGCGCCAGCAGCTTGGGCTTGGAGGGAGCATTCTACGAGCAGTACTTC,CASSLGLEGAFYEQYF
NA,TRBV4-2,TRBD2,TRBJ2-3,TGTGCCAGCTCAGCGGGAGGGCCGAGGGATACGCAGTATTTT,CASSAGGPRDTQYF
NA,TRBV28,NA,TRBJ2-5,TGTGCCAGCAGTTTATCGGAGACCCAGTACTTC,CASSLSETQYF
NA,TRBV5-4,NA,TRBJ1-2,TGTGCCAGCAGCTTGGCAGGGTCAGATGGCTACACCTTC,CASSLAGSDGYTF
NA,TRBV27,NA,TRBJ2-7,TGTGCCAGCAGTTTATCAGGGGCGGGGTCCTTCTCCTACGAGCAGTACTTC,CASSLSGAGSFSYEQYF